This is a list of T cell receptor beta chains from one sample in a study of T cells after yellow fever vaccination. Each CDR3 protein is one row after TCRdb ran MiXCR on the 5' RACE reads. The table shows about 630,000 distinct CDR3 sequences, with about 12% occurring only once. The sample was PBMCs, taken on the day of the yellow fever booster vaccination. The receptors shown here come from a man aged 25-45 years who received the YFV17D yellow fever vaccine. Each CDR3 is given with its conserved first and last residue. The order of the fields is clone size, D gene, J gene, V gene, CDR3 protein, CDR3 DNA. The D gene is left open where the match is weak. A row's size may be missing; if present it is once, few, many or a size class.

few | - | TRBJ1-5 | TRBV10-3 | CAISESGDSNQPQHF | TGTGCCATCAGTGAGTCAGGGGATAGCAATCAGCCCCAGCATTTT
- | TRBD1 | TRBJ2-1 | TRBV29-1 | CSVDPGQGNEQFF | TGCAGCGTTGACCCGGGACAGGGCAATGAGCAGTTCTTC
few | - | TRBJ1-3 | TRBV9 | CASSVDLRTAGNTIYF | TGTGCCAGCAGCGTCGACCTGCGGACAGCTGGAAACACCATATATTTT
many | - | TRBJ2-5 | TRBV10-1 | CASSGGLRETQYF | TGCGCCAGCAGTGGGGGACTGCGGGAGACCCAGTACTTC
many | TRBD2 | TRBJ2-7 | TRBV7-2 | CASSLVAGDEQYF | TGTGCCAGCAGCTTAGTAGCGGGAGACGAGCAGTACTTC
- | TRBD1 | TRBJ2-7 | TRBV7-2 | CASSALGTADAGEQYF | TGTGCCAGCAGCGCCCTCGGGACAGCGGACGCAGGGGAGCAGTACTTC
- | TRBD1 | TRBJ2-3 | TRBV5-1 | CASSLRDSNTDTQYF | TGCGCCAGCAGCTTGAGGGACAGCAACACAGATACGCAGTATTTT
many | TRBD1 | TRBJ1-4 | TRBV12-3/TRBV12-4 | CASSPGTGLTGEKLFF | TGTGCCAGCAGTCCTGGGACAGGGCTCACGGGGGAAAAACTGTTTTTT
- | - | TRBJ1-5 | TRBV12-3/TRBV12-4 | CASSLVGSQPQHF | TGTGCCAGCAGTTTAGTCGGTTCCCAGCCCCAGCATTTT
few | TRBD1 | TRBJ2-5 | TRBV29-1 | CSVERGTGGRKTQYF | TGCAGCGTTGAAAGGGGGACAGGGGGTCGGAAGACCCAGTACTTC
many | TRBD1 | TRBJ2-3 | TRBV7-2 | CASSIRDRSTVPDTQYF | TGTGCCAGCAGCATCCGGGACAGGTCCACGGTGCCAGATACGCAGTATTTT
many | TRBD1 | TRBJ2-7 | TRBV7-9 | CASSLRGQSYEQYF | TGTGCCAGCAGCCTAAGGGGGCAGAGCTACGAGCAGTACTTC
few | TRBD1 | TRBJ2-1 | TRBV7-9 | CASSLGSGGPNEQFF | TGTGCCAGCAGCTTAGGGTCAGGGGGACCAAATGAGCAGTTCTTC
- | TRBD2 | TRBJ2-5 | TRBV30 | CAWTSGDQETQYF | TGTGCCTGGACTAGCGGAGACCAAGAGACCCAGTACTTC
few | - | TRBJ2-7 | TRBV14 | CASSHRGAEQYF | TGTGCCAGCAGCCATCGGGGTGCCGAGCAGTACTTC
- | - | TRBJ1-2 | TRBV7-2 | CASSVRQRSNGYTF | TGTGCCAGCAGCGTAAGACAGCGAAGTAATGGCTACACCTTC
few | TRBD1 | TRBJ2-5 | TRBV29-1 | CSARDRSRQETQYF | TGCAGCGCTAGGGACAGATCCCGACAAGAGACCCAGTACTTC
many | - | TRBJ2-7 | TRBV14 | CASSHAFYEQYF | TGTGCCAGCAGCCACGCATTCTACGAGCAGTACTTC
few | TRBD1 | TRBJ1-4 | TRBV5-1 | CASSVSPDRENEKLFF | TGCGCCAGCAGCGTTTCCCCCGACAGGGAGAATGAAAAACTGTTTTTT
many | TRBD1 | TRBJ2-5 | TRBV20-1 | CSARHGQGPQETQYF | TGCAGTGCTAGGCATGGACAGGGCCCACAAGAGACCCAGTACTTC
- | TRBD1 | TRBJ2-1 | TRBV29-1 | CSVRGGTGAYNEQFF | TGCAGCGTCCGTGGCGGGACAGGGGCCTACAATGAGCAGTTCTTC
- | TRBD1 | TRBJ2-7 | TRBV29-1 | CSVVYSSTGRYEQYF | TGCAGCGTTGTCTACTCCTCGACAGGGCGGTACGAGCAGTACTTC
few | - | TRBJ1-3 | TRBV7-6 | CASSLDRVRGNTIYF | TGTGCCAGCAGCTTAGACAGGGTGCGGGGAAACACCATATATTTT
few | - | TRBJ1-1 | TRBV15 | CATSRVGSVGLRQAFF | TGTGCCACCAGCAGAGTTGGGTCGGTCGGCCTTCGCCAGGCTTTCTTT
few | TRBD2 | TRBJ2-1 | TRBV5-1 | CASSEAGADYNEQFF | TGCGCCAGCAGCGAAGCGGGAGCGGACTACAATGAGCAGTTCTTC
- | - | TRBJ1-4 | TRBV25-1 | CASSEWEKLFF | TGTGCCAGCAGTGAGTGGGAAAAACTGTTTTTT
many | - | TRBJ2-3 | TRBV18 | CASSPSDASTDTQYF | TGTGCCAGCTCACCATCGGACGCCTCCACGGATACGCAGTATTTT
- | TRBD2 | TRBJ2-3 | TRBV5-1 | CASSLGSSGRTDTQYF | TGCGCCAGCAGCTTGGGGAGTAGCGGGAGAACAGATACGCAGTATTTT
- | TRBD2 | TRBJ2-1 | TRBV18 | CASSPGGGPHNEQFF | TGTGCCAGCTCACCTGGGGGAGGGCCGCACAATGAGCAGTTCTTC
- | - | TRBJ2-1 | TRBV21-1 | CASSNRREVGNEQFF | TGTGCCAGCAGCAATCGGCGGGAGGTGGGCAATGAGCAGTTCTTC
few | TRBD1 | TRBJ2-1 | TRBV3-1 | CASSRSLDREVNEQFF | TGTGCCAGCAGCCGTTCGTTGGACAGGGAGGTCAATGAGCAGTTCTTC
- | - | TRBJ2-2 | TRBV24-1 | CATSGIPGELFF | TGTGCCACCAGTGGAATACCCGGGGAGCTGTTTTTT
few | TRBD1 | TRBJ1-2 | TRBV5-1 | CASSTGTGGLNYGYTF | TGCGCCAGCAGTACCGGGACAGGGGGTCTAAACTATGGCTACACCTTC
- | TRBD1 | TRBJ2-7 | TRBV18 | CASSPFGTGSFYEQYF | TGTGCCAGCTCACCGTTCGGGACAGGGTCCTTCTACGAGCAGTACTTC
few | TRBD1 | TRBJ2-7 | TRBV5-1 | CASRAGTGVHYEQYF | TGCGCCAGCAGGGCAGGGACAGGGGTTCACTACGAGCAGTACTTC
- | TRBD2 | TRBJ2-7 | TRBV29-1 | CSVSSGRNEQYF | TGCAGCGTTTCTAGCGGAAGGAACGAGCAGTACTTC
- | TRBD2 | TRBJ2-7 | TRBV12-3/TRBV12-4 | CASRRTSGGFEQYF | TGTGCCAGCAGGAGGACTAGCGGGGGTTTCGAGCAGTACTTC
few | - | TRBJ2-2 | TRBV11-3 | CASIYGRQVGELFF | TGTGCCAGCATTTACGGGCGGCAGGTCGGGGAGCTGTTTTTT
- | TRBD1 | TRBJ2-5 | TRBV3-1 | CASSQEQGWQETQYF | TGTGCCAGCAGCCAAGAACAGGGGTGGCAAGAGACCCAGTACTTC
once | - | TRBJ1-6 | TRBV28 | CASSYPLDQTLHF | TGTGCCAGCAGTTACCCCCTCGATCAGACCCTCCACTTT
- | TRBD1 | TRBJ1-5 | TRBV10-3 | CAMGDRANQPQHF | TGTGCCATGGGGGACAGGGCCAATCAGCCCCAGCATTTT
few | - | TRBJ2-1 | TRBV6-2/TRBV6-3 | CASSTFGVGGAGRSYNEQFF | TGTGCCAGCAGCACCTTCGGAGTAGGGGGAGCGGGCAGGTCCTACAATGAGCAGTTCTTC
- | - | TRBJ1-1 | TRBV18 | CASSPLKEVPLNTEAFF | TGTGCCAGCTCACCACTCAAGGAGGTGCCGCTGAACACTGAAGCTTTCTTT
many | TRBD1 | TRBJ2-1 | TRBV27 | CASSYKGQLYNEQFF | TGTGCCAGCAGTTATAAGGGACAGCTTTACAATGAGCAGTTCTTC
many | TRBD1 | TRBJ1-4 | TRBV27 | CASSPPGQLNEKLFF | TGTGCCAGCAGTCCCCCGGGACAGCTTAATGAAAAACTGTTTTTT
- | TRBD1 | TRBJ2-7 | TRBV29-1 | CSAAAGTGPYEQYF | TGCAGCGCGGCGGCCGGGACAGGGCCCTACGAGCAGTACTTC